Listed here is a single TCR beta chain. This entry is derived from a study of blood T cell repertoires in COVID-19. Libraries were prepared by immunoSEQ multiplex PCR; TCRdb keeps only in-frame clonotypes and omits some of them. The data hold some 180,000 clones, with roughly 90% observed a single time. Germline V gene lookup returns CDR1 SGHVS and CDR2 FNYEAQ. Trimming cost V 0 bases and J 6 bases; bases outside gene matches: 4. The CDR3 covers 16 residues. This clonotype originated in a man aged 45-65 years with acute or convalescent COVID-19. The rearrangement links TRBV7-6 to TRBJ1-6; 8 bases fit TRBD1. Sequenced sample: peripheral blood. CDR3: CASSLAAGQGNSPLHF. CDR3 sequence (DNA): TGTGCCAGCAGCTTAGCAGCAGGACAGGGTAATTCACCCCTCCACTTT.